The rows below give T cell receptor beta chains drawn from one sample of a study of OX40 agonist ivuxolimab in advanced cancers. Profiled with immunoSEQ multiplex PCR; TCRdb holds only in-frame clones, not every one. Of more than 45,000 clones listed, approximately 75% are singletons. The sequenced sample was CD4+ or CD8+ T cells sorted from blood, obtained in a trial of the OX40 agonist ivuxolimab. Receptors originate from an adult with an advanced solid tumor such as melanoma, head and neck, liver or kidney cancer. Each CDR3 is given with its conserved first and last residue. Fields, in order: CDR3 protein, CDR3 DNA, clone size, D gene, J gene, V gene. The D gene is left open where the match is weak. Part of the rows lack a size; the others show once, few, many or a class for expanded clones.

CASSLVAGVKETQYF | TGTGCCAGCAGCTTAGTAGCGGGGGTGAAGGAGACCCAGTACTTC | NA | TRBD2 | TRBJ2-5 | TRBV7-2
CASSEVRENYGYTF | TGTGCCAGCAGTGAAGTCAGGGAAAACTATGGCTACACCTTC | NA | NA | TRBJ1-2 | TRBV6-1
CASSPLRTSGGAGAKNIQYF | TGTGCCAGCAGCCCGCTGAGGACTAGCGGGGGGGCCGGAGCCAAAAACATTCAGTACTTC | few | TRBD2 | TRBJ2-4 | TRBV14
CATSRNSGGAQETQYF | TGTGCCACCAGCAGAAATAGCGGGGGAGCTCAAGAGACCCAGTACTTC | NA | TRBD2 | TRBJ2-5 | TRBV15
CASSTTSGGANEQFF | TGTGCCAGCAGCACCACTAGCGGGGGGGCGAATGAGCAGTTCTTC | NA | TRBD2 | TRBJ2-1 | TRBV7-2
CASSAGTSVNNEQFF | TGTGCCAGCAGCGCGGGGACTAGCGTCAACAATGAGCAGTTCTTC | NA | TRBD2 | TRBJ2-1 | TRBV7-3
CASRTGLMNTEAFF | TGTGCCAGTAGGACAGGTTTGATGAACACTGAAGCTTTCTTT | NA | NA | TRBJ1-1 | TRBV19
CASSQTWETQYF | TGTGCCAGCAGCCAGACCTGGGAGACCCAGTACTTC | NA | NA | TRBJ2-5 | TRBV11-2
CASSLVREAGELFF | TGTGCCAGCAGCTTGGTCAGGGAAGCCGGGGAGCTGTTTTTT | NA | NA | TRBJ2-2 | TRBV5-4
CASSTTSPGTGELFF | TGCGCCAGCAGCACGACTTCCCCGGGCACCGGGGAGCTGTTTTTT | NA | NA | TRBJ2-2 | TRBV5-1
CASSLDGTRAYEQYF | TGCGCCAGCAGCTTGGATGGGACGAGAGCCTACGAGCAGTACTTC | NA | NA | TRBJ2-7 | TRBV5-1
CASSIPGGDNEQFF | TGTGCCAGTAGTATTCCCGGGGGGGACAATGAGCAGTTCTTC | once | TRBD2 | TRBJ2-1 | TRBV19
CAISEPGLAGGRDTQYF | TGTGCCATCAGTGAGCCGGGACTAGCGGGGGGAAGAGATACGCAGTATTTT | once | TRBD2 | TRBJ2-3 | TRBV10-3
CASGLVRGGTGFTDTQYF | TGTGCTAGTGGTTTGGTAAGGGGGGGGACAGGGTTCACAGATACGCAGTATTTT | NA | TRBD1 | TRBJ2-3 | TRBV12-5
CASPVGERGNTGELFF | TGTGCCAGCCCGGTTGGAGAGCGGGGGAACACCGGGGAGCTGTTTTTT | few | TRBD2 | TRBJ2-2 | TRBV7-9
CASSSIPGTIRTEAFF | TGTGCCAGCAGTTCCATACCGGGGACCATCCGGACTGAAGCTTTCTTT | once | NA | TRBJ1-1 | TRBV6-5
CASSYRRQGDTDTQYF | TGTGCCAGCAGTTACCGTAGACAGGGGGATACAGATACGCAGTATTTT | NA | TRBD1 | TRBJ2-3 | TRBV28
CASSLGTGVQPQHF | TGCGCCAGCAGCTTAGGGACAGGGGTTCAGCCCCAGCATTTT | once | TRBD1 | TRBJ1-5 | TRBV5-1
CASSHLAGGPTDTQYF | TGTGCCAGCAGCCACCTCGCGGGGGGGCCAACAGATACGCAGTATTTT | NA | TRBD2 | TRBJ2-3 | TRBV5-6
CASRLLAGQETQYF | TGCGCCAGCAGGCTCCTAGCGGGGCAAGAGACCCAGTACTTC | NA | TRBD2 | TRBJ2-5 | TRBV5-1
CATSARLAGGVETQYF | TGTGCCACCAGCGCCAGACTAGCGGGGGGTGTGGAGACCCAGTACTTC | once | TRBD2 | TRBJ2-5 | TRBV15
CASSSSYLETQYF | TGTGCCAGCAGCTCAAGCTACTTAGAGACCCAGTACTTC | NA | NA | TRBJ2-5 | TRBV5-4
CASSPSRGGGFNEQFF | TGTGCCAGCAGCCCATCAAGAGGCGGGGGGTTCAATGAGCAGTTCTTC | NA | TRBD2 | TRBJ2-1 | TRBV7-6
CASSLELDAPNTQYF | TGCGCCAGCAGCTTGGAGTTGGATGCCCCAAATACGCAGTATTTT | once | NA | TRBJ2-3 | TRBV5-1
CASSAAGGDGEKLFF | TGCGCCAGCAGCGCCGCAGGGGGCGATGGTGAAAAACTGTTTTTT | NA | TRBD1 | TRBJ1-4 | TRBV5-1
CASSLGQNTEAFF | TGTGCCAGCAGCTTGGGTCAGAACACTGAAGCTTTCTTT | NA | NA | TRBJ1-1 | TRBV7-6
CASSSPVRGLYNEQFF | TGTGCCAGCAGTTCCCCGGTGAGGGGGCTTTACAATGAGCAGTTCTTC | NA | TRBD1 | TRBJ2-1 | TRBV6-5
CAMPGAKSYEQYF | TGTGCCATGCCCGGAGCTAAGAGCTACGAGCAGTACTTC | NA | NA | TRBJ2-7 | TRBV21-1
CASSFRTGLGQETQYF | TGTGCCAGCAGCTTCCGGACAGGGCTGGGACAAGAGACCCAGTACTTC | NA | TRBD1 | TRBJ2-5 | TRBV11-3
CASSLEDSRDEQYF | TGCGCCAGCAGCTTGGAGGACAGCCGCGACGAGCAGTACTTC | NA | NA | TRBJ2-7 | TRBV5-1
CSVALQETQYF | TGCAGCGTTGCCCTTCAAGAGACCCAGTACTTC | NA | NA | TRBJ2-5 | TRBV29-1
CASSQDLGGRGTQYF | TGTGCCAGCAGCCAAGATCTAGGAGGGCGGGGGACCCAGTACTTC | NA | NA | TRBJ2-5 | TRBV14
CASRAGLGVNSPLHF | TGTGCCAGCAGGGCAGGGCTAGGCGTTAATTCACCCCTCCACTTT | NA | NA | TRBJ1-6 | TRBV2
CSVADGAGRQETQYF | TGCAGCGTTGCCGACGGGGCAGGGAGACAAGAGACCCAGTACTTC | NA | NA | TRBJ2-5 | TRBV29-1
CASSTQETQYF | TGTGCCAGCAGCACCCAAGAGACCCAGTACTTC | NA | NA | TRBJ2-5 | TRBV21-1
CASSWTGEYNYGYTF | TGTGCCAGCAGTTGGACAGGGGAATATAACTATGGCTACACCTTC | NA | TRBD1 | TRBJ1-2 | TRBV6-7
CASRLTEGASYEQYF | TGTGCCAGCCGTTTAACGGAGGGGGCCTCCTACGAGCAGTACTTC | NA | NA | TRBJ2-7 | TRBV28
CASSLGAAEDTGELFF | TGCGCCAGCAGCTTGGGGGCAGCGGAGGACACCGGGGAGCTGTTTTTT | NA | NA | TRBJ2-2 | TRBV5-1
CASSISRGTEAFF | TGTGCCAGTAGTATAAGCCGGGGGACTGAAGCTTTCTTT | NA | NA | TRBJ1-1 | TRBV19
CASSFGGNTIYF | TGTGCCAGCAGCTTTGGCGGAAACACCATATATTTT | NA | NA | TRBJ1-3 | TRBV7-2
CASSFSQNQPQHF | TGTGCCAGCAGCTTCTCACAGAATCAGCCCCAGCATTTT | NA | NA | TRBJ1-5 | TRBV7-9
CASRIGLINTGELFF | TGCGCCAGTCGAATCGGACTGATTAACACCGGGGAGCTGTTTTTT | NA | NA | TRBJ2-2 | TRBV5-1
CASSPTGLAGRPGELFF | TGTGCCAGCAGTCCCACAGGACTAGCGGGGCGTCCAGGGGAGCTGTTTTTT | NA | TRBD2 | TRBJ2-2 | TRBV11-3
CASAHRGTQPQHF | TGTGCCAGCGCCCATAGGGGAACTCAGCCCCAGCATTTT | NA | NA | TRBJ1-5 | TRBV5-5
CASSEGTRGTEAFF | TGCGCCAGCAGTGAGGGGACCAGGGGGACTGAAGCTTTCTTT | NA | TRBD1 | TRBJ1-1 | TRBV10-2
CASSERGGRTYEQYF | TGCGCCAGCAGCGAACGGGGGGGCAGAACCTACGAGCAGTACTTC | few | TRBD2 | TRBJ2-7 | TRBV5-1
CASSLDRGQRNTIYF | TGTGCCAGCAGCTTGGACAGGGGGCAGAGAAACACCATATATTTT | NA | TRBD1 | TRBJ1-3 | TRBV5-4
CASSQDELAGRETQYF | TGTGCCAGCAGCCAAGATGAACTAGCGGGGAGGGAGACCCAGTACTTC | NA | TRBD2 | TRBJ2-5 | TRBV4-2
CASSLGDRGNQPQHF | TGTGCCAGCAGCTTAGGTGACAGGGGGAATCAGCCCCAGCATTTT | few | TRBD1 | TRBJ1-5 | TRBV7-9